The 17 T cell receptor beta chains listed next were all sequenced from one sample in a study of T cell repertoires in cytomegalovirus infection. Their antigen targets remain unknown. Using its own MiXCR run on the reads, TCRdb lists one record per CDR3 protein. Counted here are roughly 150,000 distinct CDR3 sequences, about 31% occurring once; the ten biggest clones make up roughly 47%. Source: CD8+ T cells from cultured PBMCs, taken from culture after CMV antigen stimulation. The receptors stem from a human donor in good health (CMV status not recorded). Some clones in this sample may be carry-over from other donors' samples.

The chain links TRBV6-1 to TRBJ2-1, with 8 positions matching TRBD2. This CDR3 is built from 18 residues. CDR1 and CDR2 from the germline V gene are MNHNS and SASEGT. The V and J ends lost 5 bases and 0 bases, in that order; junction bases with no gene match: 12. CDR3 sequence: CASSPGTRGAPSYNEQFF. The CDR3 nucleotides read TGTGCCAGCAGTCCCGGGACTAGGGGGGCCCCCTCCTACAATGAGCAGTTCTTC.

The chain couples TRBV6-1 to TRBJ2-4, with D uncertain. Germline values: CDR1 MNHNS, CDR2 SASEGT. CDR3 size: 14 residues. Trimming left V 2 bases short and J 5 bases short, with 10 bases between. The CDR3 here is CASSERTLENIQYF. Here the CDR3 DNA reads TGTGCCAGCAGTGAAAGGACCCTGGAAAACATTCAGTACTTC.

V usage is TRBV20-1 and J usage is TRBJ2-7, with TRBD2 as a possible D gene (5 bases). Trimming cost V 1 base and J 3 bases, with 13 bases left between them. This CDR3 spans 14 amino acids. In germline, CDR1 is DFQATT, CDR2 SNEGSKA (reference sequence). The chain's CDR3 is CSARGAAEVYEQYF. In DNA, the CDR3 is TGCAGTGCTAGAGGGGCAGCGGAGGTCTACGAGCAGTACTTC.

This clonotype showed up just a few times. V is TRBV12-3 or TRBV12-4 and J is TRBJ2-1; D tentatively fits TRBD1 or TRBD2 (5 bases each). V was shortened by 4 bases and J by 6 bases, with 22 bases between the two germline ends. The CDR3 is 17 amino acids. This CDR3 is CASSSEPGPLPLNEQFF. The CDR3 region has the DNA TGTGCCAGCAGTTCCGAACCGGGACCCCTACCCCTCAATGAGCAGTTCTTC.

This clonotype was detected a few times. The genes are TRBV7-9 and TRBJ2-1; TRBD2 agrees at 9 bases. The V segment lost 8 bases and the J segment 2 bases; nucleotides outside the gene matches: 4. The germline V gene has CDR1 SEHNR and CDR2 FQNEAQ (reference sequence). The CDR3 is 14 amino acids. The CDR3 spells CASRLAGPYNEQFF. Written as DNA, the CDR3 is TGTGCCAGCCGGCTAGCGGGGCCCTACAATGAGCAGTTCTTC.

The chain combines TRBV7-8 with TRBJ2-1, with D hard to call. CDR1 is SGHVS, CDR2 FQNEAQ, per germline. Between the trimmed V and J ends, which lost 3 bases and 6 bases, there was a span of 3 bases. This CDR3 spans 11 amino acids. The CDR3 spells CASSLFNEQFF. CDR3 DNA: TGTGCCAGCAGCTTGTTCAATGAGCAGTTCTTC.

The chain links TRBV27 to TRBJ2-5; D unresolved. Germline assignment: CDR1 MNHEY and CDR2 SMNVEV (reference sequence). V lost 2 bases to trimming and J lost 5 bases, with 15 bases between them. This CDR3 is built from 15 residues. The CDR3 DNA sequence: TGTGCCAGCAGTTTAGACGCCTCGGCAAGCGAGACCCAGTACTTC. Translated: CASSLDASASETQYF.

This clonotype was counted only a few times. The chain is built from TRBV20-1 and TRBJ2-1, with 10 bases that match TRBD2. The germline CDR1 and CDR2 sequences are DFQATT and SNEGSKA (reference sequence). V was clipped by 6 bases and J by 6 bases; unmatched bases: 11. The CDR3 has 15 amino acids. The CDR3 coding sequence is TGCAGTGCCCCCCTCGGGCTAGCGGGGGTCAATGAGCAGTTCTTC. This translates into CSAPLGLAGVNEQFF.

The chain carries TRBV7-6 and TRBJ2-2, with 9 bases identical to TRBD1. The CDR3 loop spans 19 amino acids. After removal of 5 bases from V and 5 bases from J, the junction contained 18 bases not matched to a gene. The germline V gene has CDR1 SGHVS and CDR2 FNYEAQ. The CDR3 loop reads CASSRPHTGGAIRTGELFF. The CDR3 DNA is TGTGCCAGCAGCCGCCCCCATACAGGGGGCGCGATTCGAACCGGGGAGCTGTTTTTT.

The rearrangement uses TRBV10-2 and TRBJ2-3, with D maybe TRBD2 (6 bases). V was cut by 4 bases and J by 6 bases, with 11 bases left in between. Germline V gene data show CDR1 as WSHSY and CDR2 as SAAADI. The CDR3 contains 13 residues. As DNA, the CDR3 is TGCGCCAGCAGTGGGGACTCCCGGGATACGCAGTATTTT. This sequence encodes CASSGDSRDTQYF.

This clonotype was recorded a few times. The V gene is TRBV12-3 or TRBV12-4, the J gene TRBJ2-1, with D unclear. The CDR3 contains 13 residues. With 3 bases removed from V and 7 bases from J, the gap between germline ends came to 10 bases. CDR3 sequence (DNA): TGTGCCAGCAGTTTTGTTAGCCGGAATGAGCAGTTCTTC. Translating it yields CASSFVSRNEQFF.

The rearrangement uses TRBV20-1 and TRBJ2-5; TRBD2 matches at 10 bases. The CDR3 has 15 residues. V gave up 3 bases and J gave up 2 bases; unmatched junction bases: 6. CDR1 is DFQATT, CDR2 SNEGSKA, per germline (reference sequence). DNA for the CDR3: TGCAGTGCTAGGGTAGCGGGGGGATATCAAGAGACCCAGTACTTC. Protein product: CSARVAGGYQETQYF.

The chain recombines TRBV7-8 with TRBJ2-4, with D possibly being TRBD1 (6 bases). There are 14 residues in the CDR3. From germline, CDR1 is SGHVS and CDR2 FQNEAQ. Trimming took off 5 bases at V and 8 bases at J, with 16 bases between the two ends. CDR3 DNA: TGTGCCAGCAGCCCGGTGGACAGAATGGACATTCAGTACTTC. Translating it yields CASSPVDRMDIQYF.

This chain links TRBV6-5 with TRBJ2-4; D is ambiguous. Germline assignment: CDR1 MNHEY and CDR2 SVGAGI. CDR3 length equals 16 residues. V lost 0 bases to trimming and J lost 2 bases, with 11 bases between them. The CDR3 DNA sequence: TGTGCCAGCAGTTACTCGATGAGAGAATCCAAAAACATTCAGTACTTC. Residues: CASSYSMRESKNIQYF.

The chain is built from TRBV6-1 and TRBJ2-7, with D perhaps matching TRBD1 (6 bases). The CDR3 runs 16 residues. The germline V and J ends were trimmed by 2 bases and 2 bases, with 16 bases remaining between them. Germline V CDR1 and CDR2: MNHNS, SASEGT. CDR3 DNA sequence: TGTGCCAGCAGTGAAAAAGAGGGGACATTGGCCTACGAGCAGTACTTC. Encoded protein: CASSEKEGTLAYEQYF.

For the CDR3, the DNA is TGTGCCAGTAGTGGACTAGCGGGGACTTCTAGCACAGATACGCAGTATTTT. Translation: CASSGLAGTSSTDTQYF. The chain links TRBV19 to TRBJ2-3, with 12 nucleotides matching TRBD2. Losses at the gene ends were 5 bases for V and 0 bases for J; bases not matched to a gene: 6. The CDR3 runs 17 residues. The germline V gene has CDR1 LNHDA and CDR2 SQIVND (reference sequence).

This sequence joins TRBV19 and TRBJ1-5; TRBD1 is a possible D gene (6 bases). The length of the CDR3 is 12 residues. Germline values: CDR1 LNHDA, CDR2 SQIVND (reference sequence). The ends were cut back, 7 bases at V and 5 bases at J, with 9 bases in the middle. The CDR3 protein is CASTGGYQPQHF. CDR3 coding DNA: TGTGCCAGTACGGGGGGCTATCAGCCCCAGCATTTT.